A selection of T cell receptor beta chains follows, all from one sample in a study of blood T cell repertoires in COVID-19. Assay used: immunoSEQ multiplex PCR; TCRdb lists only in-frame clones, some missing. The data show around 250,000 clones, with about 87% seen just once and 2.5% to 3.5% held by the top ten. Specimen: PBMCs or T cells enriched from blood (not recorded which). The receptors were sampled from a woman aged 40 to 50 who had been exposed to COVID-19. CDR3s include the opening cysteine and the closing phenylalanine or tryptophan. A D gene is named only where the DNA matches it firmly. Only part of the rows carry a size: once, few, many, or a class if the clone is expanded.

TRBJ1-2	TRBV21-1	NA	NA	TGTGCCAGCAGCGCCCGACAGCGAGCCTATGGCTACACCTTC	CASSARQRAYGYTF
TRBJ1-5	TRBV2	many	TRBD1	TGTGCCAGCAGTAAGCTACAGGGGTTCAATCAGCCCCAGCATTTT	CASSKLQGFNQPQHF
TRBJ1-1	TRBV3-1/TRBV3-2	once	TRBD1	TGTGCCAGCAGCCAAGGGACAGGGGTGACTGAAGCTTTCTTT	CASSQGTGVTEAFF
TRBJ1-1	TRBV11-2	once	NA	TGTGCCAGCAGCTTAGATGACAGGCCTTCAGGTGCTTTCTTT	CASSLDDRPSGAFF
TRBJ1-1	TRBV6-5	NA	NA	TGTGCCAGCAGCCAATCTCAGGACACTGAAGCTTTCTTT	CASSQSQDTEAFF
TRBJ2-5	TRBV5-6	NA	TRBD1	TGTGCCAGCAGCTTATTCACAGGGGGAGAAGAGACCCAGTACTTC	CASSLFTGGEETQYF
TRBJ2-5	TRBV7-2	NA	TRBD2	TGTGCCAGCAGCCAGCCGGGGGGGCCTCAAGAGACCCAGTACTTC	CASSQPGGPQETQYF
TRBJ2-1	TRBV6-5	NA	TRBD2	TGTGCCAGCAGCGGACTAGCGGGAGCGGATGAGCAGTTCTTC	CASSGLAGADEQFF
TRBJ2-5	TRBV27	once	TRBD2	TGTGCCAGCAGTTTTCTAGCGGGAGAGAGACGGGAGACCCAGTACTTC	CASSFLAGERRETQYF
TRBJ1-2	TRBV29-1	NA	TRBD1	TGCAGCGTTGATGGATGGACAGGGGGCCACTACACCTTC	CSVDGWTGGHYTF
TRBJ1-1	TRBV4-1	NA	TRBD1	TGCGCCAGCAGCCGAATACTGGACAGGTCGAACACTGAAGCTTTCTTT	CASSRILDRSNTEAFF
TRBJ1-6	TRBV30	NA	TRBD1	TGTGCCTGGGACAGGGGGGTTGGTTCACCCCTCCACTTT	CAWDRGVGSPLHF
TRBJ1-3	TRBV2	NA	NA	TGTGCCAGCAGTCTCCGCGCCGCCTCTGGAAACACCATATATTTT	CASSLRAASGNTIYF
TRBJ2-3	TRBV18	NA	NA	TGTGCCAGCTCACCACTTTCTAGCGTCGATCTGTCAGATACGCAGTATTTT	CASSPLSSVDLSDTQYF